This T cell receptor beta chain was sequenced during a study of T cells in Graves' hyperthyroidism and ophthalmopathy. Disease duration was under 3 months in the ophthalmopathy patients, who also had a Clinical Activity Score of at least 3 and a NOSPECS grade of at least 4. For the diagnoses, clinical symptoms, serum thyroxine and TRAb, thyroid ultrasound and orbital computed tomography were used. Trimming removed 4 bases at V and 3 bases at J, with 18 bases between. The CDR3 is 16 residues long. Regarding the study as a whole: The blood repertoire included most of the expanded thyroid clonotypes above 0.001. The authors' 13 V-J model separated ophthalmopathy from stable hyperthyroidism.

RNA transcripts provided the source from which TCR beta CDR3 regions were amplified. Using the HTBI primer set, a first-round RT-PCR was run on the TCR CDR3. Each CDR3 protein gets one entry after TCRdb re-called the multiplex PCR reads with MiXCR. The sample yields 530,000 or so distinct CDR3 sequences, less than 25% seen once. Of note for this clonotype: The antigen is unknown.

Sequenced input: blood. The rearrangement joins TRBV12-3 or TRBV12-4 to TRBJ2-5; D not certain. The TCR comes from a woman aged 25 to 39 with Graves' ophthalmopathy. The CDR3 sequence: CASSSPFTGSEETQYF. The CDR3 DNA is TGTGCCAGCAGTTCCCCCTTTACTGGCAGTGAAGAGACCCAGTACTTC.